The present T cell receptor beta chain was sequenced within a study of blood T cell repertoires in COVID-19 (TCRdb year 2020). About the study as a whole: Collaborator samples came from the United States, Italy and Spain and covered acute and convalescent phases of COVID-19. The prospective study material was composed of cDNA or gDNA derived from T cells, B-cell-depleted T cells, or PBMCs. Subjects who had been exposed to COVID-19, were actively infected with it, or had recovered from it provided the deeply sampled blood TCRbeta repertoires that made up the dataset. The repertoires were released in a freely available public database intended as a resource for research on the immune response to SARS-CoV-2. The samples were drawn from two sources: the first 160 participants of the ongoing ImmuneRACE study, and 1,200 or so subjects contributed by 6 global collaborators. Nearly every sample came with metadata listing a de-identified subject ID, COVID-19 status, age in years and sex. Where available, HLA class I and class II types were taken from metadata supplied by the sample provider and were not determined by assay-based typing.

In regard to this clone: No cognate antigen has been identified for it. No per-base quality is available; no much larger clone lies one base away.

Here is what the overall study found, with its caveats: How much clinical and demographic metadata was included differed by source and by participant, and the metadata was provided uncurated.

Participants in the prospective study were aged 18 to 89 years, lived in more than 20 United States geographic areas, and enrolled through a virtual design. In the prospective study, participants were assigned to cohorts based on the clinical history participants reported in a screening survey and a study questionnaire. Recovered participants in ImmuneRACE Cohort 3 were defined by two consecutive negative NP/OP PCR tests, clearance by a healthcare professional, or resolution of symptoms. Each participant in the prospective study had whole blood, serum and a nasopharyngeal or oropharyngeal swab collected by mobile phlebotomists. Participants in the prospective study had the option to provide additional blood draws and questionnaires over an approximately 2-month period. Prospective study blood samples were shipped either frozen or at room temperature before DNA extraction. The CDR3 runs 13 residues from the cysteine to the phenylalanine. The sequence is cut down to CDR3 DNA, 39 bases in frame from base 1. Via the germline V gene (reference sequence), CDR1 is MNHEY and CDR2 SMNVEV. The germline ends are 13 bases apart after V is trimmed by 5 bases and J by 5 bases.

TCRbeta CDR3 regions were amplified from genomic DNA using the immunoSEQ Assay, a bias-controlled multiplex PCR. The authors processed their data as follows. The number of nucleated cells in each sample was estimated from the amplification of reference gene primers within the assay. To quantify the absolute abundance of each unique TCRbeta CDR3 rearrangement, sequence reads were collapsed and filtered. For each sample, productive Simpson clonality was calculated by taking the square root of Simpson's diversity index across productive rearrangements. Sourced from immuneACCESS, this table was stored by TCRdb with only in-frame sequences that have V and J called. A share of the clones is absent; for the studies checked, an unresolved V gene accounts for under half, and the remainder has no known explanation. V and J calls and clone size are copied from that table; D and trimming were computed from the DNA. The sample table records a few hundred thousand clones; approximately 90% of these occur just once. Clones ranked in the top ten supply about 10% of the sample.

This receptor chain uses TRBV27 and TRBJ2-7; the D gene assignment is ambiguous. The origin of this receptor is a woman under 30 who had recovered from COVID-19. What was sequenced was PBMCs or T cells enriched from blood (not recorded which). The bases are TGTGCCAGCAGTCCTAACGTCGGAGACGAGCAGTACTTC. Its protein product is CASSPNVGDEQYF.